What follows describes a single T cell receptor beta chain. This entry belongs to a study of blood T cell repertoires in COVID-19. Across the study: Acute and convalescent COVID-19 specimens originated in the United States, Italy and Spain. From T cells, B-cell-depleted T cells, or PBMCs came the material, which was cDNA or gDNA.

Original handling: Reference gene primer amplification gave estimated nucleated cell counts. Clones were sequenced by immunoSEQ multiplex PCR, and TCRdb holds only the in-frame ones, with some missing. V and J calls and clone size come straight from that table; D and trimming were deduced from the DNA. The sample has some 50,000 clones, roughly 88% seen once. Germline-derived CDR1 and CDR2 are LGHDT and YNNKEL (reference sequence). After removal of 4 bases from V and 2 bases from J, the junction contained 9 bases not matched to a gene. The CDR3 is made up of 16 amino acids. The source of this sequence is a human donor in a cohort sampled during active COVID-19. Specimen: peripheral blood. The chain employs TRBV3-1 (or the pseudogene TRBV3-2) and TRBJ2-7; the match to TRBD1 covers 9 bases. The CDR3 spells CASSPTTGTGPYEQYF. The CDR3, as DNA: TGTGCCAGCAGCCCCACGACCGGGACAGGGCCCTACGAGCAGTACTTC.